This T cell receptor (beta chain) was identified during a study of shared clonotypes between healthy human individuals. Of note for this clone: Antigen: not known.

When samples were unsorted, around 90 million PBMCs were used for genomic DNA. The CDR3 runs to 11 residues. Trimming removed 0 bases at V and 8 bases at J, with 3 bases between. Germline V CDR1 and CDR2: SGHRS, YFSETQ. Study-level results: The sampled material consisted only of blood, and tissue repertoires are likely to differ.

The assay ran at deep level. With ten immunoSEQ deep assay plates, unsorted PBMC DNA underwent sequencing. Some clones are missing from TCRdb's copy, which holds only in-frame ones; the method was immunoSEQ multiplex PCR. This table holds around 500,000 clones, almost 80% found once. What was sequenced was PBMCs. This chain uses TRBV5-1 with TRBJ2-1; D unresolved. This receptor was taken from a woman between 40 and 50 years old in good health. Some clones in this sample may be carry-over from other donors' samples. The CDR3 nucleotides are TGCGCCAGCAGCTTGGCCCATGAGCAGTTCTTC. Translation gives CASSLAHEQFF.